Each of the 5 T cell receptor beta chains below was sequenced from the same sample in a study of blood T cell repertoires in COVID-19. Assay: immunoSEQ multiplex PCR; the TCRdb copy retains only in-frame clones and omits some. Of about 260,000 clones in the sample, over 70% were seen once. Sequencing was performed on PBMCs or T cells enriched from blood (not recorded which). The source is a middle-aged woman who had been exposed to COVID-19.

Points on this clone: Additional DNA sequences in this sample encode the identical CDR3. This chain uses TRBV12-3 or TRBV12-4 with TRBJ2-3; D is possibly TRBD1 (6 bases). V was trimmed by 6 bases and J by 2 bases, leaving 9 bases between them. The CDR3 runs to 13 residues. CDR3 in amino acids: CASSGQNTDTQYF. Written as DNA, the CDR3 is TGTGCCAGCAGCGGACAGAACACAGATACGCAGTATTTT.

This chain links TRBV11-2 with TRBJ2-3; 7 nucleotides agree with TRBD1. With 3 bases clipped from V and 4 bases from J, the junction kept 4 bases outside the gene matches. CDR3 length: 14 residues. CDR1 and CDR2 (germline): SGHAT, FQNNGV. The CDR3 sequence: CASSLGQHSDTQYF. CDR3 bases: TGTGCCAGCAGCTTGGGACAGCACTCAGATACGCAGTATTTT.

This chain links TRBV3-1 (or the pseudogene TRBV3-2) with TRBJ2-1; TRBD2 might be the D (6 bases). The V end was cut by 4 bases, the J end by 10 bases, with 20 bases between. The CDR3 has 15 residues. Germline CDR1 is LGHDT and CDR2 is YNNKEL (reference sequence). Written as DNA, the CDR3 is TGTGCCAGCAGCCCTCTCGGACTACCCGGGGGAGAGCAGTTCTTC. It is translated as CASSPLGLPGGEQFF.

The chain is built from TRBV18 and TRBJ2-7; no clear D gene. The germline gives CDR1 KGHSH, CDR2 LQKENI. V gave up 0 bases and J gave up 1 base, with 7 bases separating them. This CDR3 has 14 amino acids. The CDR3 here is CASSPPGRSYEQYF. CDR3 in DNA: TGTGCCAGCTCACCACCGGGCAGATCCTACGAGCAGTACTTC.

The rearrangement links TRBV9 to TRBJ1-4, with TRBD1 as a possible D gene (6 bases). The germline V gene encodes CDR1 SGDLS and CDR2 YYNGEE. The V end was cut by 4 bases, the J end by 0 bases, with 13 bases between. There are 16 residues in the CDR3. The chain's CDR3 is CASSPREGATNEKLFF. The CDR3 bases are TGTGCCAGCAGCCCCAGGGAGGGGGCAACTAATGAAAAACTGTTTTTT.